This T cell receptor beta chain was found in a study of CD4 T cells in relation to SARS-CoV-2 and coronaviruses. For the study at large: PBMCs were cultured with antigen for 10 days before TCR beta sequencing.

Concerning this clone: The antigen remains undetermined.

Libraries were prepared by immunoSEQ multiplex PCR; TCRdb keeps only in-frame clonotypes and omits some of them. Found here are about 25,000 clones, around 82% of them singletons; the top ten hold 11% to 15%. Germline values: CDR1 SGDLS, CDR2 YYNGEE. V gave up 5 bases and J gave up 8 bases, with 13 bases separating them. The CDR3 length is 12 residues. The unexposed donors gave CD4+ T cells in about 2010-2019, prior to COVID-19. The cells were cultured for about ten days before CD4+ T cells were isolated. As cell numbers allowed, unexposed-donor CD4+ T cells faced SARS-CoV-2 S/N and four cold-coronavirus spikes.

V gene TRBV9 combines with J gene TRBJ1-1, with D perhaps matching TRBD1 (6 bases). This sequence was found in a human donor in good health. Sequencing was carried out using CD4+ T cells from PBMCs, cultured in vitro. DNA of the CDR3: TGTGCCAGCAGAGGGGGAGGAAGAGAAGCTTTCTTT. Its translation is CASRGGGREAFF. Together with reference TRBV9 and TRBJ1-1, the CDR3 gives the full variable domain: DSGVTQTPKHLITATGQRVTLRCSPRSGDLSVYWYQQSLDQGLQFLIQYYNGEERAKGNILERFSAQQFPDLHSELNLSSLELGDSALYFCASRGGGREAFFGQGTRLTVV.